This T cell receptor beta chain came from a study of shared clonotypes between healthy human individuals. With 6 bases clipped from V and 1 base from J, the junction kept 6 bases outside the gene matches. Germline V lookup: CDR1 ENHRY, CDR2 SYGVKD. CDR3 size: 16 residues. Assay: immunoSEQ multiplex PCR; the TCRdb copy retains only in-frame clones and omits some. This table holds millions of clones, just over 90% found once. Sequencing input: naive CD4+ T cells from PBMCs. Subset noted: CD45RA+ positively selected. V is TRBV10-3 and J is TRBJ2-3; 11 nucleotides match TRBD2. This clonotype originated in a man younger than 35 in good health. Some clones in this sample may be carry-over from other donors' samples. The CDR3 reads CAISTVTSGGTDTQYF. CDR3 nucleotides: TGTGCCATCAGCACAGTGACTAGCGGGGGCACAGATACGCAGTATTTT.